Shown below are 2 T cell receptor beta chains from a single sample sequenced in a study of long-term antiretroviral therapy in people with HIV. The assay used was immunoSEQ (version v3.0), run at survey level. The protocol was immunoSEQ multiplex PCR, while the TCRdb copy is restricted to in-frame clones and leaves out a portion. This table has roughly 44,000 clones, about 95% appearing once. The sequenced sample was unsorted PBMCs, obtained 3.7 years after starting antiretroviral therapy. The receptors were gathered from a woman aged 45 to 65 with HIV.

The chain recombines TRBV6-1 with TRBJ1-1; D may be TRBD1 (6 bases). CDR3 length: 14 residues. Germline assignment: CDR1 MNHNS and CDR2 SASEGT. V was cut by 7 bases and J by 1 base, with 13 bases left in between. The CDR3 loop is CASTITQGNTEAFF. The CDR3 DNA reads as TGTGCCAGCACTATAACACAGGGGAACACTGAAGCTTTCTTT.

V and J are TRBV18 and TRBJ1-5; possible D gene TRBD1, 5 bases. Germline-derived CDR1 and CDR2 are KGHSH and LQKENI. The length of the CDR3 is 15 residues. V was pared by 2 bases and J by 1 base, with 9 bases between. DNA of the CDR3: TGTGCCAGCTCACCAGGGGCGCAGAGCAATCAGCCCCAGCATTTT. Amino acid sequence: CASSPGAQSNQPQHF.